Presented here are 31 T cell receptor beta chains from one specimen sequenced in a study of blood T cell repertoires in COVID-19. Here immunoSEQ multiplex PCR was the method, and the copy in TCRdb shows in-frame clones only, minus some. The sample consists of roughly 130,000 clones, 70% to 80% of them appearing once. The sequenced sample consisted of peripheral blood. All receptors come from a man aged 50 to 59 with acute or convalescent COVID-19.

The chain uses TRBV6-1 and TRBJ1-3; tentatively, D is TRBD1 (5 bases). Per the germline V gene, CDR1 is MNHNS and CDR2 is SASEGT. V was trimmed by 7 bases and J by 4 bases, leaving 14 bases between them. The CDR3 covers 14 residues. The CDR3 here is CASNGGGRGNTIYF. CDR3 DNA: TGTGCCAGCAATGGCGGGGGTAGGGGAAACACCATATATTTT.

This clone counts as medium-sized. V and J are TRBV24-1 and TRBJ2-4, with 7 positions matching TRBD1. Per the germline V gene, CDR1 is KGHDR and CDR2 is SFDVKD. The CDR3 is 15 amino acids. With V trimmed by 7 bases and J by 3 bases, 8 bases remained unmatched. The CDR3 nucleotides read TGTGCCACCAGCCGGTGGGCAGGGGGCAAAAACATTCAGTACTTC. This encodes CATSRWAGGKNIQYF.

This chain links TRBV2 with TRBJ1-6; 9 bases match TRBD1. Germline CDR1 reads SNHLY; CDR2 reads FYNNEI. The V and J ends lost 9 bases and 8 bases, in that order; junction bases with no gene match: 8. This CDR3 contains 14 residues. In DNA form, the CDR3 reads TGTGCCAGTCTACCGGGACAGGGAGATTCACCCCTCCACTTT. Amino acid sequence: CASLPGQGDSPLHF. Variable domain in full (rest from reference TRBV2 and TRBJ1-6): EPEVTQTPSHQVTQMGQEVILRCVPISNHLYFYWYRQILGQKVEFLVSFYNNEISEKSEIFDDQFSVERPDGSNFTLKIRSTKLEDSAMYFCASLPGQGDSPLHFGNGTRLTVT.

The chain combines TRBV25-1 with TRBJ2-1; TRBD1 matches 10 bases. The CDR3 sequence is 18 residues long. CDR1 is MGHDK and CDR2 is SYGVNS in the germline V gene. Germline trimming cut 6 bases from V and 7 bases from J; bases unmatched to any gene: 18. The CDR3 spells CASSRKTGGSRVRNEQFF. CDR3 DNA: TGTGCCAGCAGCCGTAAGACAGGGGGCTCGAGGGTAAGGAATGAGCAGTTCTTC.

The V call is TRBV29-1, the J call TRBJ1-1, with D maybe TRBD1 (6 bases). V lost 5 bases, J lost 4 bases, and 17 bases lay in between. This CDR3 has 14 amino acids. The germline V gene encodes CDR1 SQVTM and CDR2 ANQGSEA. The CDR3 DNA is TGCAGCGTTCTCAAGGGGGAATGGGGCACTGAAGCTTTCTTT. It yields the protein CSVLKGEWGTEAFF.

This chain uses TRBV7-6 with TRBJ2-5; possibly TRBD2 for D (7 bases). This CDR3 spans 15 amino acids. CDR1 SGHVS and CDR2 FNYEAQ come from the germline V gene. Trimming took off 4 bases at V and 5 bases at J, with 17 bases between the two ends. The CDR3 loop is CASSYRGGAPETQYF. DNA of the CDR3: TGTGCCAGCAGCTATAGAGGGGGGGCCCCGGAGACCCAGTACTTC.

V gene TRBV4-1 combines with J gene TRBJ2-3, with 9 positions matching TRBD2. The CDR3 has 15 residues. V lost 2 bases to trimming and J lost 2 bases; unmatched junction nucleotides: 2. The germline gives CDR1 MGHRA, CDR2 YSYEKL. CDR3 residues: CASSQSSGDTDTQYF. As DNA, the CDR3 is TGCGCCAGCAGCCAATCTAGCGGGGACACAGATACGCAGTATTTT.

This chain connects TRBV2 to TRBJ1-2, with 8 positions matching TRBD1. Per the germline V gene, CDR1 is SNHLY and CDR2 is FYNNEI. J gave up 3 bases and V 7 bases, and 7 bases lay outside the gene matches. The CDR3 totals 14 residues. CDR3 protein: CASITGGSDYGYTF. In nucleotides, the CDR3 is TGTGCCAGCATTACAGGGGGTTCGGACTATGGCTACACCTTC.

This chain joins TRBV4-1 and TRBJ1-2; D is unresolved. The V end lost 0 bases, the J end lost 4 bases, and 15 bases lay between the germline ends. CDR1 and CDR2 (germline): MGHRA, YSYEKL. The CDR3 sequence is 16 residues long. The CDR3 loop reads CASSQEIARQSYGYTF. The DNA of the CDR3 is TGCGCCAGCAGCCAAGAGATAGCTCGTCAGAGCTATGGCTACACCTTC.

The V call is TRBV27, the J call TRBJ1-2, with 9 bases lining up with TRBD1. CDR3 size: 15 residues. The junction had 7 bases not matched to a gene; V was cut back by 4 bases and J by 4 bases. Germline CDR1 reads MNHEY; CDR2 reads SMNVEV (reference sequence). In DNA form, the CDR3 reads TGTGCCAGCAGTTCACAGGGGGCGTTTGGCTATGGCTACACCTTC. Residues: CASSSQGAFGYGYTF.

CDR3: CASSASRGASEKLFF. The CDR3 nucleotides read TGTGCCAGCAGCGCAAGCAGGGGAGCTAGCGAAAAACTGTTTTTT. The V call is TRBV28, the J call TRBJ1-4, with D possibly matching TRBD1 (6 bases). Germline V gene data show CDR1 as MDHEN and CDR2 as SYDVKM. The CDR3 loop spans 15 amino acids. Trimming left V 6 bases short and J 8 bases short, with 19 bases between.

V gene TRBV5-1 combines with J gene TRBJ1-1; 11 bases match TRBD1. CDR3 size: 15 residues. Trimming took 4 bases from V and 5 from J; bases not matched to a gene: 7. CDR1 and CDR2 from the germline V gene are SGHRS and YFSETQ. CDR3: CASSPDRGLGTEAFF. In nucleotides, the CDR3 is TGCGCCAGCAGCCCGGACAGGGGGCTGGGGACTGAAGCTTTCTTT.

The rearrangement uses TRBV6-5 and TRBJ1-1, with a possible D match to TRBD1 (6 bases). The CDR3 is made up of 12 amino acids. Germline V gene sequence: CDR1 MNHEY, CDR2 SVGAGI. V was cut by 5 bases and J by 7 bases, with 11 bases left in between. In nucleotides, the CDR3 is TGTGCCAGCAGTCCCTTAGGGGGTGAAGCTTTCTTT. It yields the protein CASSPLGGEAFF.

This sequence joins TRBV15 and TRBJ2-7; TRBD1 aligns across 9 bases. V dropped 0 bases and J dropped 3; count of bases not matched to a gene: 6. Germline V gene sequence: CDR1 LNHNV, CDR2 YYDKDF (reference sequence). The CDR3 spans 16 residues. The DNA for the CDR3 is TGTGCCACCAGCAGAGATCTGGGACAGGGTATCTACGAGCAGTACTTC. Translation gives CATSRDLGQGIYEQYF.

Only a few counts were recorded for this clone. The chain employs TRBV27 and TRBJ2-5; possibly TRBD1 for D (5 bases). Germline V gives CDR1 MNHEY, CDR2 SMNVEV (reference sequence). Trimming pared 2 bases from V and 0 bases from J, leaving 10 bases between. CDR3 length equals 15 residues. This CDR3 reads CASSLRTPYQETQYF. The CDR3 nucleotides are TGTGCCAGCAGTTTAAGGACACCGTACCAAGAGACCCAGTACTTC.

This chain uses TRBV30 with TRBJ1-6; perhaps TRBD1 as D (6 bases). There are 16 residues in the CDR3. Germline V gives CDR1 GTSNPN, CDR2 SVGIG (reference sequence). V was pared by 6 bases and J by 3 bases, with 18 bases between. The CDR3, as DNA: TGTGCCTGTTCATCCGGACAGACTCTCTATAATTCACCCCTCCACTTT. It translates to CACSSGQTLYNSPLHF.

The chain combines TRBV28 with TRBJ2-7; 12 bases fit TRBD1. Germline-derived CDR1 and CDR2 are MDHEN and SYDVKM. The CDR3 extends over 17 amino acids. V lost 0 bases, J lost 5 bases, and 8 bases stayed unmatched. CDR3 nucleotide sequence: TGTGCCAGCAGTTTATGGGGCTCCGGGACAGGGGGCGACGAGCAGTACGTC. Translated, it gives CASSLWGSGTGGDEQYV.

This clone was detected only a few times. The chain is built from TRBV6-5 and TRBJ2-1; a possible D gene is TRBD1 (5 bases). The germline V gene encodes CDR1 MNHEY and CDR2 SVGAGI. Trimming left V 10 bases short and J 3 bases short, with 16 bases between. The CDR3 covers 14 residues. The CDR3 spells CATQLTDSYNEQFF. CDR3 DNA: TGTGCCACCCAATTGACAGATAGCTACAATGAGCAGTTCTTC.

The table lists this clone with a count of one. This chain uses TRBV2 with TRBJ1-2, with D possibly matching TRBD1 (6 bases). Germline V gives CDR1 SNHLY, CDR2 FYNNEI. Trimming left V 6 bases short and J 8 bases short, with 13 bases between. The CDR3 is made up of 12 amino acids. For the CDR3, the DNA is TGTGCCAGCAGGTTGTTGGGGGCGGGCTACACCTTC. This gives the protein CASRLLGAGYTF.

The J gene is TRBJ1-1, the V gene TRBV11-2; D ambiguous. CDR3 length: 13 amino acids. The V end lost 0 bases, the J end lost 7 bases, and 9 bases lay between the germline ends. The germline CDR1 and CDR2 sequences are SGHAT and FQNNGV. In DNA form, the CDR3 reads TGTGCCAGCAGCTTAGACAGGCAACTTGAAGCTTTCTTT. It encodes CASSLDRQLEAFF. Using reference TRBV11-2 and TRBJ1-1 for the parts outside the CDR3, the full variable domain is EAGVAQSPRYKIIEKRQSVAFWCNPISGHATLYWYQQILGQGPKLLIQFQNNGVVDDSQLPKDRFSAERLKGVDSTLKIQPAKLEDSAVYLCASSLDRQLEAFFGQGTRLTVV.

This rearrangement joins TRBV25-1 to TRBJ1-2, with 9 positions matching TRBD1. This CDR3 has 16 amino acids. With V trimmed by 3 bases and J by 4 bases, 9 bases remained unmatched. The germline V gene encodes CDR1 MGHDK and CDR2 SYGVNS. The CDR3 spells CASSDPRGQGLYGYTF. The CDR3 nucleotides are TGTGCCAGCAGTGACCCGAGGGGACAGGGACTCTATGGCTACACCTTC.

This clone was counted once. The rearrangement links TRBV5-5 to TRBJ1-1; 7 bases are shared with TRBD1. The germline V gene has CDR1 SGHKS and CDR2 YYEKEE (reference sequence). The J segment lost 1 base and the V segment lost 4 bases, leaving 7 bases of the junction unmatched. The CDR3 sequence is 15 residues long. The CDR3 sequence is CASSRRQGGNTEAFF. The CDR3, as DNA: TGTGCCAGCAGCCGTCGACAGGGAGGGAACACTGAAGCTTTCTTT.

This chain uses TRBV4-1 with TRBJ2-6; D is possibly TRBD1 (6 bases). The CDR3 runs to 18 residues. Per the germline V gene, CDR1 is MGHRA and CDR2 is YSYEKL. Trimming took 1 base from V and 0 from J, leaving 13 bases between them. DNA of the CDR3: TGCGCCAGCAGCCAAGTGGGACAATTCCCCTCTGGGGCCAACGTCCTGACTTTC. Translation: CASSQVGQFPSGANVLTF.

The rearrangement joins TRBV19 to TRBJ1-1, with D possibly matching TRBD1 (5 bases). Trimming pared 5 bases from V and 3 bases from J, leaving 25 bases between. This CDR3 region has 18 residues. CDR1 is LNHDA, CDR2 SQIVND, per germline (reference sequence). The CDR3: CASSPPRWEGTGDTEAFF. Written as DNA, the CDR3 is TGTGCCAGTAGTCCCCCCAGGTGGGAAGGTACGGGGGACACTGAAGCTTTCTTT. Variable domain in full (rest from reference TRBV19 and TRBJ1-1): DGGITQSPKYLFRKEGQNVTLSCEQNLNHDAMYWYRQDPGQGLRLIYYSQIVNDFQKGDIAEGYSVSREKKESFPLTVTSAQKNPTAFYLCASSPPRWEGTGDTEAFFGQGTRLTVV.

This chain links TRBV14 with TRBJ2-2, with D possibly being TRBD2 (5 bases). Germline lookup yields CDR1 SGHDN and CDR2 FVKESK. Trimming cost V 1 base and J 7 bases, with 7 bases left between them. The length of the CDR3 is 13 residues. The CDR3 loop is CASSQVRGGELFF. CDR3 DNA: TGTGCCAGCAGCCAAGTTCGGGGCGGGGAGCTGTTTTTT.

The chain has TRBV5-5 and TRBJ2-4; TRBD2 might be the D (6 bases). Per the germline V gene, CDR1 is SGHKS and CDR2 is YYEKEE (reference sequence). The V end lost 4 bases, the J end lost 0 bases, and 14 bases lay between the germline ends. The CDR3 contains 16 residues. In DNA, the CDR3 is TGTGCCAGCAGCACCACCAAGGGACTAGCCAAAAACATTCAGTACTTC. It translates to CASSTTKGLAKNIQYF.

In DNA, the CDR3 is TGTGCCAGCAGTGTTATCCGGACAGGGGGTAACTATGGCTACACCTTC. Translating gives CASSVIRTGGNYGYTF. J is TRBJ1-2 and V is TRBV6-1; 10 nucleotides agree with TRBD1. With 4 bases clipped from V and 1 base from J, the junction kept 6 bases outside the gene matches. In germline, CDR1 is MNHNS, CDR2 SASEGT. The CDR3 totals 16 residues.

The CDR3 spells CAWTTGGTATNEKLFF. The CDR3 DNA sequence: TGTGCCTGGACTACAGGGGGAACAGCAACTAATGAAAAACTGTTTTTT. This chain connects TRBV30 to TRBJ1-4; 8 nucleotides agree with TRBD1. The CDR3 runs to 16 residues. Germline V CDR1 and CDR2: GTSNPN, SVGIG (reference sequence). V gave up 4 bases and J gave up 0 bases; unmatched junction bases: 7.

The chain joins TRBV2 to TRBJ1-6; TRBD1 is a possible D gene (6 bases). The CDR3 is 12 amino acids. Germline V lookup: CDR1 SNHLY, CDR2 FYNNEI. Trimming removed 6 bases at V and 7 bases at J, with 7 bases between. CDR3 protein: CASSDRNSPLHF. The CDR3 DNA reads TGTGCCAGCAGCGACAGGAATTCACCCCTCCACTTT.

This clone was counted a few times. The chain combines TRBV3-1 (or the pseudogene TRBV3-2) with TRBJ1-2; D not certain. The CDR3 contains 16 residues. V was cut by 0 bases and J by 3 bases, with 14 bases left in between. Germline V gene sequence: CDR1 LGHDT, CDR2 YNNKEL (reference sequence). The CDR3 region is CASSQDSGFSDYGYTF. The DNA for the CDR3 is TGTGCCAGCAGCCAAGATAGCGGGTTTTCTGACTATGGCTACACCTTC.

This chain joins TRBV5-1 and TRBJ2-1; 7 bases are a match to TRBD1. CDR3 length equals 13 residues. V dropped 4 bases and J dropped 7; count of bases not matched to a gene: 5. From germline, CDR1 is SGHRS and CDR2 YFSETQ. CDR3 bases: TGCGCCAGCAGCCCCGACAGGGTTAATGAGCAGTTCTTC. Amino acids: CASSPDRVNEQFF.